This TCR beta chain derives from a study of T cell responses to AZD1222 COVID-19 vaccine (dated by TCRdb to the early 2020s). With regard to the full study: AZD1222 recipients given second doses at about 4 weeks or at about 12 weeks were pooled, since spike-specific TCR depth and breadth were not found to differ between the two schedules. TCR sequencing covered 230 or so trial participants: approximately 200 given two doses of AZD1222 and 26 given two doses of MenACWY control vaccine. Trial participants were enrolled by age into 18-55, 56-69 and 70-plus year subgroups, with 148, 28 and 57 TCR-sequenced participants respectively. The investigation overall reported the following: Most participants were white British and females outnumbered males, and the authors suggested that clonal diversity may have been underestimated. The 56-69-year group was small, and its depth increase did not reach significance, likely because of low power. CD4 TCRs associated with the vaccine covered the entire spike protein, and the dominant responses were in regions 160-218 and 743-854. After two AZD1222 doses, both the breadth and the depth of spike-specific TCRs were significantly higher than at day 0 and than in MenACWY recipients. Epitopes outside the regions mutated in the B.1.351 and B.1.1.7 variants were reportedly recognized by nearly half of the unique spike-specific TCRs. Conclusions about previously exposed vaccinees are limited, since just a handful of AZD1222 recipients were seropositive for SARS-CoV-2 at baseline. No day 14 peak-response samples were available, so repertoires were characterized only after the peak T cell response.

This specimen's time point label, interpreted: baseline before first vaccination. Vaccinee samples were obtained from the UK trials COV001 and COV002, which included a single-blind randomized controlled phase 2/3 trial of AZD1222 (ChAdOx1 nCoV-19) in healthy adults. For TCRbeta chain sequencing, PBMC samples from trial participants were taken at day 0 and at day 28 after the second dose. The CDR3 regions of human TCRbeta chains were analyzed by immunosequencing. In the original analysis: TCRs in the repertoires were matched against a reference library of SARS-CoV-2-specific TCRs that had been generated with the MIRA antigen-specificity platform. Breadth was defined as the fraction of unique TCRs that were SARS-CoV-2-associated. Depth was defined as the fraction of total T cells that were SARS-CoV-2-associated. Using the MIRA data, each spike-specific TCR was mapped to the spike region that the TCR reacts to and placed in a CD4 or CD8 class. Log10-transformed breadth and depth values were compared by one-way ANOVA with Sidak's multiple comparisons tests. In its TCRdb copy, this immuneACCESS table keeps in-frame sequences only and misses some clones. Where compared with another copy, unresolved V genes explain less than half of these, and the others have no known cause. D and trimming come from the DNA, and the V and J calls and clone size come from that table. This sample lists around 140,000 clones; more than 70% were detected once. The top ten clonotypes cover approximately 3.1% of the sample.

As regards this clone: Its antigen is still unknown. No clone much larger than this one lies a single base away; base qualities are absent.

From its cysteine to its phenylalanine, the CDR3 spans 12 amino acids. This entry keeps only the CDR3 DNA: 36 bases, framed from base 1. The CDR1 and CDR2 encoded by the germline V gene (reference sequence) are SGHNT and YYREEE. Unmatched junction bases come to 4, with V trimmed by 4 bases and J by 10 bases. The sequencing here drew on peripheral blood, taken on day 0 of AZD1222 vaccination. Recombination joined TRBV5-4 with TRBJ2-1, and 8 junctional nucleotides match TRBD2. The clonotype was recovered from an adult in good health. The DNA sequence follows: TGTGCCAGCAGCCTTAGCGGGAAGGAGCAGTTCTTC. Translated, it reads CASSLSGKEQFF.